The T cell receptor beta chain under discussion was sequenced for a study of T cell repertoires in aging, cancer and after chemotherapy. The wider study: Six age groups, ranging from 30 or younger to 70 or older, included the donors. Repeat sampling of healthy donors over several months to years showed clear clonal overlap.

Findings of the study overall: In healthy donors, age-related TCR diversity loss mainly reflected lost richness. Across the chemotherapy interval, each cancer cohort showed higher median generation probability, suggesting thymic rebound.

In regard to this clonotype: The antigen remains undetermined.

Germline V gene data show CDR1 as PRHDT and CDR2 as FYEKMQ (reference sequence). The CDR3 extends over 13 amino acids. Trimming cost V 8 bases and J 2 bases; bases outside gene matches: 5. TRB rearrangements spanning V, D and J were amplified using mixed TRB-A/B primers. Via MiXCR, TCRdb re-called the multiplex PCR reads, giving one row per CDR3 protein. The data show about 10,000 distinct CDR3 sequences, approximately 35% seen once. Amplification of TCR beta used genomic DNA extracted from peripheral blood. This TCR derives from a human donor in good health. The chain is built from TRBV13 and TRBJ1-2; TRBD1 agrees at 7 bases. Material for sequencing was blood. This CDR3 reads CASGTDRNYGYTF. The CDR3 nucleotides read TGTGCCAGCGGAACGGACAGGAACTATGGCTACACCTTC.